Shown below are 14 T cell receptor beta chains from a single sample sequenced in a study of early T cells in non-severe SARS-CoV-2 infection (dated by TCRdb to the early 2020s). The receptor library was made with 5' RACE. Sequencing took place on a NextSeq 500. In-frame beta chains were kept once TCRdb had trimmed the public reads at Q25 with fastp and called clones with MiXCR. Rows matching on CDR3 protein sequence are summarized as one entry with the most common DNA and genes. The sample has more than 75,000 distinct CDR3 sequences on record, about 15% of them singletons. The ten largest make up about 6% of the sample. The sequencing input was whole blood. All receptors come from an adult who was a healthcare worker with PCR-confirmed SARS-CoV-2 infection or an uninfected control (not recorded which).

This clonotype occurred many times. V gene TRBV7-2 combines with J gene TRBJ2-7; a possible D gene is TRBD1 (5 bases). V lost 5 bases and J 6 bases, leaving 14 bases between the germline ends. The CDR3 covers 13 residues. The germline gives CDR1 SGHTA, CDR2 FQGNSA. This chain's CDR3 is CASSIQSGREQYF. The DNA of the CDR3 is TGTGCCAGCAGCATACAATCAGGGCGCGAGCAGTACTTC. Together with reference TRBV7-2 and TRBJ2-7, the CDR3 gives the full variable domain: GAGVSQSPSNKVTEKGKDVELRCDPISGHTALYWYRQSLGQGLEFLIYFQGNSAPDKSGLPSDRFSAERTGGSVSTLTIQRTQQEDSAVYLCASSIQSGREQYFGPGTRLTVT.

The chain carries TRBV11-2 and TRBJ2-3; 12 bases line up with TRBD2. The CDR3 covers 15 residues. The germline CDR1 and CDR2 sequences are SGHAT and FQNNGV. Trimming took 1 base from V and 14 from J; bases not matched to a gene: 10. DNA of the CDR3: TGTGCCAGCAGCTTAGTGTCTAGCGGGGGGGCCCACTTGTATTTT. Translated: CASSLVSSGGAHLYF.

A few counts support this clonotype. The chain employs TRBV25-1 and TRBJ2-2; TRBD1 matches at 9 bases. J gave up 8 bases and V 0 bases, and 13 bases lay outside the gene matches. Per the germline V gene, CDR1 is MGHDK and CDR2 is SYGVNS. The CDR3 is 18 amino acids. The CDR3 bases are TGTGCCAGCAGTGAATATTCCCCTCGGGACAGGGTTTTAGGGGAGCTGTTTTTT. Its protein product is CASSEYSPRDRVLGELFF.

This clonotype is labeled medium-sized. This rearrangement joins TRBV5-5 to TRBJ1-1; D is uncertain. The CDR3 contains 11 residues. Germline V lookup: CDR1 SGHKS, CDR2 YYEKEE (reference sequence). Trimming took off 2 bases at V and 6 bases at J, with 5 bases between the two ends. This CDR3 reads CASSLYPEAFF. The CDR3 nucleotides read TGTGCCAGCAGCTTATATCCTGAAGCTTTCTTT.

The chain has TRBV7-2 and TRBJ2-1, with D perhaps TRBD2 (6 bases). The CDR3 length is 15 residues. Germline V gene sequence: CDR1 SGHTA, CDR2 FQGNSA. V was clipped by 5 bases and J by 0 bases, with 11 bases between them. The CDR3 bases are TGTGCCAGCAGCCCTTCCGGGGGCTCCTACAATGAGCAGTTCTTC. Translating it yields CASSPSGGSYNEQFF.

This clonotype was detected only a few times. V is TRBV28 and J is TRBJ1-4, with 7 nucleotides matching TRBD1. The CDR3 is 15 amino acids. Germline lookup yields CDR1 MDHEN and CDR2 SYDVKM. With V trimmed by 6 bases and J by 4 bases, 8 bases remained unmatched. In DNA, the CDR3 is TGTGCCAGCAGACCAAAGGGGGCGCTTAATGAAAAACTGTTTTTT. Protein: CASRPKGALNEKLFF.

This clonotype has only a few counts. This chain connects TRBV20-1 to TRBJ2-7; TRBD1 aligns across 10 bases. Trimming took 7 bases from V and 3 from J; bases not matched to a gene: 6. There are 13 residues in the CDR3. CDR1 DFQATT and CDR2 SNEGSKA come from the germline V gene (reference sequence). Here the CDR3 reads CSGLGQGSYEQYF. In DNA, the CDR3 is TGCAGTGGACTGGGACAGGGGAGCTACGAGCAGTACTTC.

This clonotype was counted ten times or more. V is TRBV12-3 or TRBV12-4 and J is TRBJ2-7; 8 bases are a match to TRBD1. This CDR3 contains 15 residues. V gave up 5 bases and J gave up 5 bases; unmatched junction bases: 11. The CDR3 nucleotides are TGTGCCAGCAGTCAGAATGGCAGGGGGCAAGACGAGCAGTACTTC. Its translation: CASSQNGRGQDEQYF.

The table lists this clonotype with many counts. The rearrangement uses TRBV28 and TRBJ1-2; D remains unclear. The V and J ends lost 7 bases and 8 bases respectively, with 17 bases between them. Germline-derived CDR1 and CDR2 are MDHEN and SYDVKM. The CDR3 is 13 residues long. CDR3 bases: TGTGCCAGCACCCCGATCGGAGGTAAAGGCTACACCTTC. Translation gives CASTPIGGKGYTF.

This clonotype was counted a few times. The V call is TRBV10-3, the J call TRBJ2-7; 9 positions agree with TRBD1. From germline, CDR1 is ENHRY and CDR2 SYGVKD. The CDR3 has 14 amino acids. J gave up 2 bases and V 5 bases, and 4 bases lay outside the gene matches. CDR3: CAISRDRETYEQYF. As DNA, the CDR3 is TGTGCCATCAGTAGGGACAGGGAAACCTACGAGCAGTACTTC.

This clonotype was seen a handful of times. The CDR3 protein is CASSTPLGKSSYNEQFF. DNA of the CDR3: TGTGCCAGCAGTACGCCTTTAGGGAAAAGCTCCTACAATGAGCAGTTCTTC. The gene calls are TRBV2 and TRBJ2-1; the D is unclear. Trimming left V 5 bases short and J 0 bases short, with 17 bases between. The germline V gene has CDR1 SNHLY and CDR2 FYNNEI. The CDR3 runs 17 residues.

The CDR3 DNA reads TGTGCCAGCAGCTTATTTGTCGCCCCAGGGATCACCGGGGAGCTGTTTTTT. Encoded protein: CASSLFVAPGITGELFF. The rearrangement uses TRBV7-6 and TRBJ2-2, with D possibly matching TRBD1 (5 bases). The V end lost 2 bases, the J end lost 4 bases, and 17 bases lay between the germline ends. This CDR3 has 17 amino acids. CDR1 and CDR2 from the germline V gene are SGHVS and FNYEAQ.

V is TRBV5-1 and J is TRBJ1-2; D is undetermined. The germline gives CDR1 SGHRS, CDR2 YFSETQ. The CDR3 contains 14 residues. Trimming removed 2 bases at V and 2 bases at J, with 10 bases between. Written as DNA, the CDR3 is TGCGCCAGCAGCTTATCAGACTTAAACTATGGCTACACCTTC. This gives the protein CASSLSDLNYGYTF.

This clonotype has more than one count but fewer than ten. The V gene is TRBV28, the J gene TRBJ2-7; tentatively, D is TRBD1 or TRBD2 (6 bases each). V was pared by 4 bases and J by 5 bases, with 18 bases between. The CDR3 extends over 15 amino acids. Germline lookup yields CDR1 MDHEN and CDR2 SYDVKM. In DNA form, the CDR3 reads TGTGCCAGCAGTTCCCGGTTAGGGGGGCCACACGAGCAGTACTTC. Residues: CASSSRLGGPHEQYF.